Shown below are 7 T cell receptor beta chains from a single sample sequenced in a study of CD8 T cells in Susac syndrome (dated by TCRdb to about 2019). The method behind the library was the immunoSEQ multiplex PCR assay. RNA was extracted with the RNeasy kit and about 0.5 to 1 ug was reverse transcribed using random hexamers. In-frame beta chains were kept once TCRdb had trimmed the public reads at Q25 with fastp and called clones with MiXCR. Rows matching on CDR3 protein sequence are summarized as one entry with the most common DNA and genes. The sample table shows roughly 300,000 distinct CDR3 sequences, and around 84% are seen once. The ten largest make up approximately 0.11% of the sample. Source material: CD8+ T cells from PBMCs. These receptors came from a human donor with multiple sclerosis.

This chain connects TRBV7-9 to TRBJ1-6; D possibly corresponds to TRBD1 (6 bases). The CDR3 sequence is 15 residues long. The V gene lost 5 bases and the J gene lost 4 bases, with 12 bases spanning the gap. Germline V gives CDR1 SEHNR, CDR2 FQNEAQ (reference sequence). This CDR3 is CASSARTDYNSPLHF. DNA of the CDR3: TGTGCCAGCAGCGCCAGGACAGATTATAATTCACCCCTCCACTTT.

The V gene is TRBV10-3, the J gene TRBJ2-7, with D possibly being TRBD1 or TRBD2 (5 bases each). V dropped 6 bases and J dropped 2 bases, with 14 bases sitting between them. This CDR3 contains 14 residues. Germline V gives CDR1 ENHRY, CDR2 SYGVKD. In DNA, the CDR3 is TGTGCCATCAGCGGGACCGAAACCGCCTACGAGCAGTACTTC. Encoded protein: CAISGTETAYEQYF.

This sequence joins TRBV9 and TRBJ2-1; TRBD2 is a possible D gene (5 bases). Trimming pared 4 bases from V and 9 bases from J, leaving 8 bases between. The V gene's germline CDR1 is SGDLS and CDR2 YYNGEE. This CDR3 contains 11 residues. DNA of the CDR3: TGTGCCAGCAGCAGACGGGGTGAGCAGTTCTTC. Translation: CASSRRGEQFF. Filled out from reference TRBV9 and TRBJ2-1, the complete variable domain reads DSGVTQTPKHLITATGQRVTLRCSPRSGDLSVYWYQQSLDQGLQFLIQYYNGEERAKGNILERFSAQQFPDLHSELNLSSLELGDSALYFCASSRRGEQFFGPGTRLTVL.

The V gene is TRBV9, the J gene TRBJ2-2; no clear D gene. The CDR3 runs to 14 residues. V shed 1 base and J shed 0 bases, with 4 bases lying between them. Germline V gene lookup returns CDR1 SGDLS and CDR2 YYNGEE. The chain's CDR3 is CASSVSANTGELFF. The CDR3 nucleotides are TGTGCCAGCAGCGTAAGCGCGAACACCGGGGAGCTGTTTTTT.

Turning to this clonotype: The junction shows a germline mismatch at one end, possibly a read error. The chain employs TRBV12-3 or TRBV12-4 and TRBJ2-1; TRBD2 matches at 10 bases. This CDR3 comprises 14 residues. The CDR3 bases are TGTGCCAGCAGGTTAGCGGGAGGAGGGAATGAGCAGTTCTTC. It codes for CASRLAGGGNEQFF.

The chain combines TRBV3-1 with TRBJ2-1, with D hard to call. Germline CDR1 is LGHDT and CDR2 is YNNKEL (reference sequence). The V end lost 3 bases, the J end lost 0 bases, and 15 bases lay between the germline ends. This CDR3 spans 17 amino acids. The CDR3 coding sequence is TGTGCCAGCAGCCAGACCAATACCCCCAGCTCCTACAATGAGCAGTTCTTC. Translating gives CASSQTNTPSSYNEQFF.

The V gene is TRBV6-1, the J gene TRBJ2-3; D remains ambiguous. The CDR3 totals 13 residues. Per the germline V gene, CDR1 is MNHNS and CDR2 is SASEGT. V gave up 7 bases and J gave up 5 bases, with 13 bases separating them. CDR3: CASNLQAKDTQYF. CDR3 coding DNA: TGTGCCAGCAATCTCCAGGCTAAAGATACGCAGTATTTT.